These 3 T cell receptor beta chains were sequenced from one sample in a study of siplizumab effects on memory and regulatory T cells. Assay used: immunoSEQ multiplex PCR; TCRdb lists only in-frame clones, some missing. The profile shows 70,000 to 95,000 clones, roughly 93% of them singletons. What was sequenced was CD8+ T cells sorted from blood. The receptors originated from a human donor in good health.

This chain connects TRBV4-1 to TRBJ1-1; 10 bases are shared with TRBD1. Germline V gene sequence: CDR1 MGHRA, CDR2 YSYEKL. The CDR3 loop spans 15 amino acids. V lost 1 base and J lost 5; bases outside the gene matches: 4. The CDR3 bases are TGCGCCAGCAGCCAAGCCCCGGGACAGGGGACTGAAGCTTTCTTT. It translates to CASSQAPGQGTEAFF.

The chain joins TRBV4-1 to TRBJ1-1; D possibly corresponds to TRBD1 (5 bases). The V and J ends lost 0 bases and 1 base respectively, with 9 bases between them. This CDR3 region has 15 residues. Germline assignment: CDR1 MGHRA and CDR2 YSYEKL. The CDR3 DNA sequence: TGCGCCAGCAGCCAAGACCCAGGGACGAACACTGAAGCTTTCTTT. As protein: CASSQDPGTNTEAFF.

A single count supports this clone. The rearrangement links TRBV4-1 to TRBJ2-5; D remains ambiguous. The CDR3 is made up of 15 amino acids. Trimming stripped 0 bases from V and 0 bases from J, with 8 bases between. CDR1 is MGHRA and CDR2 is YSYEKL in the germline V gene. CDR3 region: CASSQEGRDQETQYF. CDR3 sequence (DNA): TGCGCCAGCAGCCAAGAGGGCCGGGACCAAGAGACCCAGTACTTC.